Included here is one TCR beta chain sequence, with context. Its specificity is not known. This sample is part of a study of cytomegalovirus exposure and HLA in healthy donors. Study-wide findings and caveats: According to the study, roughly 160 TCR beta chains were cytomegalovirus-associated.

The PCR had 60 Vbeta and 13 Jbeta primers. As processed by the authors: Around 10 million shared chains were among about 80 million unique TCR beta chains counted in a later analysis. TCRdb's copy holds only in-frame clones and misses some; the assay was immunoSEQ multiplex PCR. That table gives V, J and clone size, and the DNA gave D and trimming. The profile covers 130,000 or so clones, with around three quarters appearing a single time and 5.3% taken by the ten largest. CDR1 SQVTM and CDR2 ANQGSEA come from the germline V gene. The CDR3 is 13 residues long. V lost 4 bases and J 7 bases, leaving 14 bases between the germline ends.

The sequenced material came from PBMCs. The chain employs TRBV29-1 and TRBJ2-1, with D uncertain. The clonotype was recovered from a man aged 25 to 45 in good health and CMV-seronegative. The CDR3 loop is CSVVGQIGNEQFF. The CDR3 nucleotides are TGCAGCGTTGTGGGCCAGATTGGAAATGAGCAGTTCTTC.